Here is one TCR beta chain with its context. Antigen: not known. The data were taken from a study of cytomegalovirus exposure and HLA in healthy donors. Study results and limitations: A later analysis linked a missense variant in DCLRE1C to the trimming of TCR beta V and J genes. Presence/absence analyses rested on an assumption that sequencing depth was roughly uniform across donors. TCR beta chains associated with HLA were, in a later analysis, more clonally expanded than equally common others.

This CDR3 contains 14 residues. Trimming took off 0 bases at V and 3 bases at J, with 10 bases between the two ends. CDR1 is SGDLS and CDR2 is YYNGEE in the germline V gene. With 60 Vbeta and 13 Jbeta primers, the PCR was carried out. Data came from immunoSEQ multiplex PCR; TCRdb stores just in-frame clones and leaves some out. Of 150,000 to 200,000 clones listed, approximately 70% are singletons. Sequencing was performed on PBMCs. The TCR was taken from a young woman in good health and CMV-seropositive. The gene calls are TRBV9 and TRBJ2-7, with D possibly being TRBD2 (5 bases). CDR3 nucleotides: TGTGCCAGCAGCGTAGCTACGGGGAGCTACGAGCAGTACTTC. It is translated as CASSVATGSYEQYF.